The TCR beta chain described here comes from a study of shared clonotypes between healthy human individuals. Profiled with immunoSEQ multiplex PCR; TCRdb holds only in-frame clones, not every one. The table has about 2.3 million clones, over 85% seen once. This CDR3 is built from 18 residues. Germline V gene lookup returns CDR1 SGHRS and CDR2 YFSETQ. The V end lost 4 bases, the J end lost 0 bases, and 17 bases lay between the germline ends. Material for sequencing was naive CD4+ T cells from PBMCs. The subset is: CD45RA+ positively selected. The receptor was derived from a man aged 18 to 35 in good health. Some clones in this sample may be carry-over from other donors' samples. The rearrangement uses TRBV5-1 and TRBJ2-6; D might be TRBD2 (6 bases). Written as DNA, the CDR3 is TGCGCCAGCAGCCGAAATTTGGGACTGCCCTCTGGGGCCAACGTCCTGACTTTC. Translating it yields CASSRNLGLPSGANVLTF.